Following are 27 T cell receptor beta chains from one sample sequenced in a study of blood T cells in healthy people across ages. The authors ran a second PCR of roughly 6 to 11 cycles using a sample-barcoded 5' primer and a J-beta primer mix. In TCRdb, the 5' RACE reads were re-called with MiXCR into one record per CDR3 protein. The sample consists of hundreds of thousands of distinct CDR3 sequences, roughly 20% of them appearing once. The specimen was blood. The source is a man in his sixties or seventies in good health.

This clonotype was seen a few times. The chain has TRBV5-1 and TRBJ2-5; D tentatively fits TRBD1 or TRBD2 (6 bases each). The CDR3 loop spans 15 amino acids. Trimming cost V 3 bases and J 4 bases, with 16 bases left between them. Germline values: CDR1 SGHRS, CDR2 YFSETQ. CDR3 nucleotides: TGCGCCAGCAGCTCCCTCTCCTGGGGGGCAGAGACCCAGTACTTC. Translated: CASSSLSWGAETQYF.

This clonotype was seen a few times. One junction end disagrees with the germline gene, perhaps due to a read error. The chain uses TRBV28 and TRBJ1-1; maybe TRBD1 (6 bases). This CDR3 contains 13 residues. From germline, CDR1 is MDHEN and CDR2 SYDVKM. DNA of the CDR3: TGTGCCAGCAACCGGGACACCTTCACTCAAGCTTTCTTT. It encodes CASNRDTFTQAFF.

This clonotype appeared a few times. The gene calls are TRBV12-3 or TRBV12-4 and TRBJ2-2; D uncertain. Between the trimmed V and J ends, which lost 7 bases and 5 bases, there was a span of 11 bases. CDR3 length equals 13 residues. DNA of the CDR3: TGTGCCAGCACCCAACAGCAGACCGGGGAGCTGTTTTTT. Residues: CASTQQQTGELFF.

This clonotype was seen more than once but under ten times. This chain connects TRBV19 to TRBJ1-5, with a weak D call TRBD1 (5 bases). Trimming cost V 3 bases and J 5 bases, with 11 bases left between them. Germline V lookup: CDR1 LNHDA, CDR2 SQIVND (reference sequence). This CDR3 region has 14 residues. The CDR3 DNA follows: TGTGCCAGTAGTATTCCCGGGGCCCATCAGCCCCAGCATTTT. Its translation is CASSIPGAHQPQHF.

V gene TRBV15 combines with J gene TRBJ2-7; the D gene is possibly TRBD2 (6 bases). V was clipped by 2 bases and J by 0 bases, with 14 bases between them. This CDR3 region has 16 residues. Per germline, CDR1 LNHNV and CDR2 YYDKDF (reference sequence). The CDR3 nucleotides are TGTGCCACCAGCAGACCTTTGAGCGGGTACTCCTACGAGCAGTACTTC. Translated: CATSRPLSGYSYEQYF.

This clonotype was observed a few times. For the CDR3, the DNA is TGTGCCAGCAGCCATCTGGCGGGACAGCTCGGCTCCTACGAGCAGTACTTC. Translation: CASSHLAGQLGSYEQYF. The chain links TRBV13 to TRBJ2-7; tentative D call: TRBD1 (7 bases). Deletions cut 5 bases from V and 0 bases from J, with 20 bases between. This CDR3 comprises 17 residues. The germline V gene encodes CDR1 PRHDT and CDR2 FYEKMQ (reference sequence).

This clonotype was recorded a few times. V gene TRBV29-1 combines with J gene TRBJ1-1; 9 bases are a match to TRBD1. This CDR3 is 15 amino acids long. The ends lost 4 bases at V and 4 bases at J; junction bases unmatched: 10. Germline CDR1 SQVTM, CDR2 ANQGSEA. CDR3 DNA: TGCAGCGTTGGGAGAGACCCGGGACAGGGCACTGAAGCTTTCTTT. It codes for CSVGRDPGQGTEAFF.

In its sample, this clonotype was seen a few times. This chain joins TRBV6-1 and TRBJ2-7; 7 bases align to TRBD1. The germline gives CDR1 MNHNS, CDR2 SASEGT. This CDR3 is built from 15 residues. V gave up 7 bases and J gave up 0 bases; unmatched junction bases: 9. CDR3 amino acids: CASTSGQDDSYEQYF. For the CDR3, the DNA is TGTGCCAGCACTTCAGGACAGGACGACTCCTACGAGCAGTACTTC.

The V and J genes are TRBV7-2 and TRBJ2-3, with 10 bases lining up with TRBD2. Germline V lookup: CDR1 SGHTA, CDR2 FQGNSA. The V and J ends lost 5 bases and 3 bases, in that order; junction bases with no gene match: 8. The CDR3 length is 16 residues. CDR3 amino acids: CASSVVAGGMTDTQYF. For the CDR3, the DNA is TGTGCCAGCAGCGTCGTAGCGGGGGGTATGACAGATACGCAGTATTTT.

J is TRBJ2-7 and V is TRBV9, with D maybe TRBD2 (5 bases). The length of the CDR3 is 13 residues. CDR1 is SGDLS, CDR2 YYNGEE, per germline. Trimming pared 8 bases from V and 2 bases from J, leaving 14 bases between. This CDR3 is CARGNRGTYEQYF. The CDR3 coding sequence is TGTGCCAGGGGAAATCGGGGTACCTACGAGCAGTACTTC.

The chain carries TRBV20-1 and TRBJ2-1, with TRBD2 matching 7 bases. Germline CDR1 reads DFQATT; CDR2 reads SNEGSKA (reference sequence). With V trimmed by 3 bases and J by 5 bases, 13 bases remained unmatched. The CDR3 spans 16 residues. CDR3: CSASPVSGAGHNEQFF. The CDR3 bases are TGCAGTGCTAGCCCAGTGAGCGGAGCGGGACACAATGAGCAGTTCTTC.

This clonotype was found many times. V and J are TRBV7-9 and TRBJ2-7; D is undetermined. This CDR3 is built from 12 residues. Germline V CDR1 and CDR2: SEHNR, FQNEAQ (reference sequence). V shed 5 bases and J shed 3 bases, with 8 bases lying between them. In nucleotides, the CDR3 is TGTGCCAGCAGCCCAACTTTCTACGAGCAGTACTTC. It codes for CASSPTFYEQYF.

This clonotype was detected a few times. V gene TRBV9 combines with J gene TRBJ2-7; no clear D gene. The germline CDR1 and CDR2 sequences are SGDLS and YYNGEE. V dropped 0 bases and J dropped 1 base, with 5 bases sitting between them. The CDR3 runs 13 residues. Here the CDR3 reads CASSVGQSYEQYF. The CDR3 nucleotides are TGTGCCAGCAGCGTAGGTCAATCCTACGAGCAGTACTTC.

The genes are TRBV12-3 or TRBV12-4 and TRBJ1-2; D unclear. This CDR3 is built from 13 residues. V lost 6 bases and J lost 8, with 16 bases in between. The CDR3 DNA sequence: TGTGCCAGCAGCTCTGAACGCCGAATGGGCTACACCTTC. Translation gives CASSSERRMGYTF.

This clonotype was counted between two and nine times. This CDR3 reads CASSLEGHPTDTGELFF. CDR3 coding DNA: TGTGCCAGCAGCTTAGAAGGACACCCGACGGACACCGGGGAGCTGTTTTTT. The V and J genes are TRBV7-2 and TRBJ2-2; possible D gene TRBD1, 5 bases. The CDR3 extends over 17 amino acids. Germline V gene lookup returns CDR1 SGHTA and CDR2 FQGNSA. Trimming took off 1 base at V and 3 bases at J, with 15 bases between the two ends.

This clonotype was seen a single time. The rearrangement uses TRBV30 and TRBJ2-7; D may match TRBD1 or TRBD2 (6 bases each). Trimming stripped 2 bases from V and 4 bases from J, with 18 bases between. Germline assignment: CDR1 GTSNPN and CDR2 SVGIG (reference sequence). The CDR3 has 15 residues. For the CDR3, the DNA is TGTGCCTGGAGTCTCCCGGGGGCCAAGGTGTACGAGCAGTACTTC. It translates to CAWSLPGAKVYEQYF.

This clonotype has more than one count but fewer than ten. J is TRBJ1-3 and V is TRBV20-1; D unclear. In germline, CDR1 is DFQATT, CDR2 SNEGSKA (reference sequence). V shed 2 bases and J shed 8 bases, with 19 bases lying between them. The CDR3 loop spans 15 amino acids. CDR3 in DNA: TGCAGTGCTAGACCGGGAAGTAGACCTGGGGACACCATATATTTT. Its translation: CSARPGSRPGDTIYF.

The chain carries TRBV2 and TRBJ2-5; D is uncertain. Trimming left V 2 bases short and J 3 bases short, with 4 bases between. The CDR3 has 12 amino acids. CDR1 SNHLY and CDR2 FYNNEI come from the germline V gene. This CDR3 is CASSEMKETQYF. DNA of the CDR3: TGTGCCAGCAGTGAAATGAAAGAGACCCAGTACTTC. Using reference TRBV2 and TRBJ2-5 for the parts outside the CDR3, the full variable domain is EPEVTQTPSHQVTQMGQEVILRCVPISNHLYFYWYRQILGQKVEFLVSFYNNEISEKSEIFDDQFSVERPDGSNFTLKIRSTKLEDSAMYFCASSEMKETQYFGPGTRLLVL.

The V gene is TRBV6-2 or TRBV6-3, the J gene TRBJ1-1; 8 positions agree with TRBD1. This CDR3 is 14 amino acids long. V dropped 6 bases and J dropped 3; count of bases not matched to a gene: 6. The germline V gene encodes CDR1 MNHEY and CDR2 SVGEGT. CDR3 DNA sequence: TGTGCCAGCAGGACGGACAGGGACTACACTGAAGCTTTCTTT. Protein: CASRTDRDYTEAFF.

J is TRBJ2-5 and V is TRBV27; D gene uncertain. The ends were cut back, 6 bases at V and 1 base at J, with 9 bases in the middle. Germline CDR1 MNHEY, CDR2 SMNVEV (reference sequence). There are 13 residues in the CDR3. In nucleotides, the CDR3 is TGTGCCAGCAGCCATAGGGCCCAAGAGACCCAGTACTTC. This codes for CASSHRAQETQYF.

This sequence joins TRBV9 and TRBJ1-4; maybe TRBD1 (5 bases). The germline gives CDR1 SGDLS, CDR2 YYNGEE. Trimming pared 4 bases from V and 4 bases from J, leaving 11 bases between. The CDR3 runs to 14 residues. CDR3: CASSRGGVNEKLFF. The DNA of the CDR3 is TGTGCCAGCAGCCGGGGGGGTGTTAATGAAAAACTGTTTTTT.

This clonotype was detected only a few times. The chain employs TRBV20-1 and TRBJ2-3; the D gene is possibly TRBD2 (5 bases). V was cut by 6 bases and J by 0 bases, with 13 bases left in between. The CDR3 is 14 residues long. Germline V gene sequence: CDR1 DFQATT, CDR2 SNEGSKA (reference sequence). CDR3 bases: TGCAGTGCGCCCAAAGGCGGGAGCACAGATACGCAGTATTTT. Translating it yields CSAPKGGSTDTQYF.

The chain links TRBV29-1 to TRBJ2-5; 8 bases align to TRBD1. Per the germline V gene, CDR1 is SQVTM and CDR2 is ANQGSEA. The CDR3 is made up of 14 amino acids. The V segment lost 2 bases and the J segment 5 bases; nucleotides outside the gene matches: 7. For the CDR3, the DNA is TGCAGCGTTGAATTACAGGGGGGCCGGGAGACCCAGTACTTC. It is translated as CSVELQGGRETQYF.

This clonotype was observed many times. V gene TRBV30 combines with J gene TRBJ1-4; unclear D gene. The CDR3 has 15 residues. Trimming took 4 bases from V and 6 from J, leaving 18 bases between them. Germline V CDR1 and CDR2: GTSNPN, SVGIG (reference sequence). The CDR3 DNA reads TGTGCCTGGACGGTCACCGGCCGGGGTGATGAAAAACTGTTTTTT. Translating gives CAWTVTGRGDEKLFF.

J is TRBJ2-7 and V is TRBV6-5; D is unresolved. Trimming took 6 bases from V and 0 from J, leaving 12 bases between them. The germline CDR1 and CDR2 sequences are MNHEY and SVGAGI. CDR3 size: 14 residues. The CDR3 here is CASRLGFSSYEQYF. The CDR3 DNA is TGTGCCAGCAGACTTGGCTTCAGCTCCTACGAGCAGTACTTC.

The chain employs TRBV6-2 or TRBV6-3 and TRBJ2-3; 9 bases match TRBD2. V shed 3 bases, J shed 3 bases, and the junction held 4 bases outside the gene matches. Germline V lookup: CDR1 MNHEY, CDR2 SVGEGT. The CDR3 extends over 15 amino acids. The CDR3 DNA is TGTGCCAGCAGTTATAGCGGGAGATCTACAGATACGCAGTATTTT. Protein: CASSYSGRSTDTQYF.

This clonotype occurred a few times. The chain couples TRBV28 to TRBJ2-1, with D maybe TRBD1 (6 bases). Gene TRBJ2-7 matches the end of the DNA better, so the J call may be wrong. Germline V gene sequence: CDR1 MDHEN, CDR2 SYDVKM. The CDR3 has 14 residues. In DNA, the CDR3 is TGTGCCAGCAGAACTGGGGGACAATCCTACGAGCAGTACTTC. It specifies CASRTGGQSYEQYF.